The 8 T cell receptor beta chains in this list originate from one sample, sequenced in a study of early T cells in non-severe SARS-CoV-2 infection. One entry per CDR3 protein results from TCRdb running MiXCR on the 5' RACE reads. The table records more than 45,000 distinct CDR3 sequences, around 12% of them present only once. Sample: whole blood. Receptors originate from an adult who was a healthcare worker with PCR-confirmed SARS-CoV-2 infection or an uninfected control (not recorded which).

This clonotype occurred many times. The chain links TRBV10-2 to TRBJ2-3; no clear D. Germline CDR1 is WSHSY and CDR2 is SAAADI. This CDR3 comprises 15 residues. V was clipped by 5 bases and J by 4 bases, with 16 bases between them. The CDR3 reads CASSLSQVQADTQYF. Written as DNA, the CDR3 is TGCGCCAGCAGTTTGAGCCAGGTGCAGGCAGATACGCAGTATTTT.

This clonotype was observed a handful of times. The chain uses TRBV6-2 or TRBV6-3 and TRBJ2-2, with 9 bases fitting TRBD1. Germline V CDR1 and CDR2: MNHEY, SVGEGT. J lost 4 bases, V lost 11 bases, and 11 bases had no gene match. The length of the CDR3 is 15 residues. The CDR3 sequence: CAAPTGTGRTGELFF. The DNA of the CDR3 is TGTGCCGCCCCGACCGGGACAGGGCGCACCGGGGAGCTGTTTTTT.

At least ten counts were recorded for this clonotype. The chain carries TRBV27 and TRBJ2-5, with TRBD1 as a possible D gene (5 bases). The CDR3 runs 12 residues. Trimming removed 6 bases from V and 5 bases from J, with 10 bases in between. Germline CDR1 MNHEY, CDR2 SMNVEV (reference sequence). The CDR3 sequence: CASRGPGETQYF. The CDR3 nucleotides read TGTGCCAGCAGAGGACCAGGGGAGACCCAGTACTTC.

The CDR3 nucleotides are TGTGCCAGCTCACCAGACTACCAGAGTAATGAGCAGTTCTTC. It translates to CASSPDYQSNEQFF. This chain joins TRBV18 and TRBJ2-1, with D perhaps matching TRBD2 (5 bases). With 2 bases removed from V and 7 bases from J, the gap between germline ends came to 12 bases. The CDR3 sequence is 14 residues long. Germline-derived CDR1 and CDR2 are KGHSH and LQKENI.

This clonotype occurred many times. The rearrangement uses TRBV5-8 and TRBJ1-1; tentative D call: TRBD1 (6 bases). Trimming stripped 1 base from V and 1 base from J, with 14 bases between. This CDR3 has 16 residues. Germline V gives CDR1 SGHTS, CDR2 YDEGEE. The CDR3 region has the DNA TGTGCCAGCAGCTTGAAATCCGGGACACAGAACACTGAAGCTTTCTTT. Amino acids: CASSLKSGTQNTEAFF.

The table lists this clonotype with a few counts. The V gene is TRBV27, the J gene TRBJ1-2; tentative D call: TRBD1 (6 bases). The CDR3 is 16 amino acids. V was pared by 5 bases and J by 6 bases, with 22 bases between. Germline values: CDR1 MNHEY, CDR2 SMNVEV (reference sequence). The CDR3 reads CASSPSYSDRWDGYTF. In nucleotides, the CDR3 is TGTGCCAGCAGTCCGTCGTACTCCGACAGGTGGGATGGCTACACCTTC.

The J gene is TRBJ1-3, the V gene TRBV14, with D unclear. Trimming took 4 bases from V and 3 from J, leaving 13 bases between them. Germline-derived CDR1 and CDR2 are SGHDN and FVKESK. There are 15 residues in the CDR3. Here the CDR3 DNA reads TGTGCCAGCAGCCCCCAGGCGGACCTTGGAAACACCATATATTTT. This translates into CASSPQADLGNTIYF.

The gene calls are TRBV7-7 and TRBJ2-3; tentatively, D is TRBD1 (6 bases). The germline gives CDR1 SSHAT, CDR2 FNYEAQ (reference sequence). This CDR3 has 17 residues. CDR3 protein: CVPLPGQPRFATDTQYF. In DNA, the CDR3 is TGTGTCCCTCTACCGGGACAACCGAGGTTCGCGACAGATACGCAGTATTTT.